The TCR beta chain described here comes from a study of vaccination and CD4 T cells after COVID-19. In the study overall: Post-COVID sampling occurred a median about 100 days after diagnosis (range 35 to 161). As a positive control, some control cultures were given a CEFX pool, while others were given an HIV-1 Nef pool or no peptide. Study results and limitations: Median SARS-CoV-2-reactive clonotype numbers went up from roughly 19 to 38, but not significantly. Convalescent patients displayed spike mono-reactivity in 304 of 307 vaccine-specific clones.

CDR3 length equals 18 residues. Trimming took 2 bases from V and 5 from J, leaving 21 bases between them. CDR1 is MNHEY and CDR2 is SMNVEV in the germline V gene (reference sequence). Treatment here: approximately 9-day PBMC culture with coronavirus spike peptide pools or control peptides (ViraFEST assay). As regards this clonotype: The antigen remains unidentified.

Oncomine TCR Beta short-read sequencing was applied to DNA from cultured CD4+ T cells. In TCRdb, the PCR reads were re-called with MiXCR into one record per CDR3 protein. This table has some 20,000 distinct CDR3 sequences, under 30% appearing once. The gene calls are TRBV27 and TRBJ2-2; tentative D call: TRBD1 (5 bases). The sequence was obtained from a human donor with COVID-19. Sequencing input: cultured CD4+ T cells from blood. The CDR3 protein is CASSLRKGSIPRTGELFF. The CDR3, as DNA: TGTGCCAGCAGTTTAAGAAAGGGGTCAATTCCAAGGACCGGGGAGCTGTTTTTT.